These 10 T cell receptor beta chains originate from one sample sequenced in a study of T-cell reconstitution after alpha-beta-depleted transplantation in children. For TCRbeta, the library was prepared with unique molecular identifiers. TCRdb analysed the PCR reads with MiXCR anew, one entry per CDR3 protein. The sample holds 200,000 to 300,000 distinct CDR3 sequences, roughly 8% seen once. The source material was PBMCs, mostly from graft donor cells, sampled 180 days after TCRalphabeta/CD19-depleted stem cell transplant. Receptors originate from a male patient younger than 18 who had a stem cell transplant for acute lymphoblastic leukemia, so the T cells may come from the graft donor.

In this sample, this clonotype turned up a few times. The CDR3 reads CSARLAGGPTQYF. The CDR3 DNA follows: TGCAGTGCTAGACTAGCGGGGGGGCCGACCCAGTACTTC. This chain links TRBV20-1 with TRBJ2-5; 12 bases map to TRBD2. The CDR3 spans 13 residues. From germline, CDR1 is DFQATT and CDR2 SNEGSKA (reference sequence). With V trimmed by 2 bases and J by 7 bases, 2 bases remained unmatched.

This clonotype was detected ten times or more. The chain carries TRBV5-1 and TRBJ2-7; D is perhaps TRBD2 (6 bases). V gave up 0 bases and J gave up 2 bases, with 15 bases separating them. The germline V gene has CDR1 SGHRS and CDR2 YFSETQ. This CDR3 is built from 16 residues. The CDR3 sequence: CASSLAGGVKTYEQYF. The CDR3 bases are TGCGCCAGCAGCTTGGCCGGAGGGGTAAAAACCTACGAGCAGTACTTC.

This clonotype was picked up many times. This chain connects TRBV20-1 to TRBJ2-7; TRBD2 matches 7 bases. The CDR3 consists of 17 residues. V gave up 4 bases and J gave up 3 bases; unmatched junction bases: 18. Germline V CDR1 and CDR2: DFQATT, SNEGSKA (reference sequence). CDR3 protein: CSANALTSLAVDYEQYF. DNA for the CDR3: TGCAGTGCTAACGCCCTTACCTCTCTAGCGGTTGACTACGAGCAGTACTTC.

This clonotype has ten or more counts. This chain joins TRBV6-5 and TRBJ1-2; D is undetermined. The CDR3 contains 13 residues. Germline V gene lookup returns CDR1 MNHEY and CDR2 SVGAGI. Trimming left V 2 bases short and J 4 bases short, with 8 bases between. CDR3 sequence (DNA): TGTGCCAGCAGTTACCTAAGTGCCTATGGCTACACCTTC. It yields the protein CASSYLSAYGYTF.

The V and J genes are TRBV4-1 and TRBJ1-3; D is undetermined. V was cut by 5 bases and J by 0 bases, with 11 bases left in between. CDR1 and CDR2 from the germline V gene are MGHRA and YSYEKL. This CDR3 is built from 15 residues. CDR3 bases: TGCGCCAGCAGCGGACTGCACTCCTCTGGAAACACCATATATTTT. This translates into CASSGLHSSGNTIYF.

This clonotype was seen at least ten times. CDR3 in DNA: TGTGCCAGCAGCTTACGTCGGACAGGGGACGTTTATGGCTACACCTTC. Translated: CASSLRRTGDVYGYTF. This chain uses TRBV11-2 with TRBJ1-2; 9 bases map to TRBD1. Germline V gene sequence: CDR1 SGHAT, CDR2 FQNNGV. V gave up 2 bases and J gave up 5 bases; unmatched junction bases: 9. The CDR3 is 16 amino acids.

There are many counts of this clonotype. This CDR3 reads CASKPSRTSSPSGDTIYF. CDR3 sequence (DNA): TGTGCCAGCAAACCATCACGGACAAGCTCTCCGTCCGGTGACACCATATATTTT. V gene TRBV28 combines with J gene TRBJ1-3, with D possibly being TRBD1 (5 bases). The CDR3 is made up of 18 amino acids. The V end lost 7 bases, the J end lost 8 bases, and 30 bases lay between the germline ends. Germline loops: CDR1 MDHEN, CDR2 SYDVKM.

The table lists this clonotype with many counts. The CDR3 spells CASRYPGQGAYGYTF. The CDR3 DNA is TGTGCCAGCAGATATCCGGGACAGGGGGCCTATGGCTACACCTTC. The chain recombines TRBV6-5 with TRBJ1-2; 12 bases align to TRBD1. V lost 6 bases, J lost 4 bases, and 6 bases stayed unmatched. CDR1 MNHEY and CDR2 SVGAGI come from the germline V gene. This CDR3 has 15 amino acids.

The table lists this clonotype with many counts. J is TRBJ1-2 and V is TRBV6-2 or TRBV6-3, with D possibly matching TRBD1 (6 bases). Germline loops: CDR1 MNHEY, CDR2 SVGEGT. Trimming cost V 8 bases and J 2 bases, with 15 bases left between them. The CDR3 length is 14 residues. DNA for the CDR3: TGTGCCAGCCACATGGGGGGCTGGAACTATGGCTACACCTTC. Translated, it gives CASHMGGWNYGYTF.

This clonotype was seen ten or more times. This chain links TRBV5-6 with TRBJ2-3, with D uncertain. Germline V gives CDR1 SGHDT, CDR2 YYEEEE. V lost 0 bases and J lost 2, with 4 bases in between. The CDR3 spans 13 residues. CDR3 in amino acids: CASSLGNTDTQYF. The CDR3 region has the DNA TGTGCCAGCAGCTTGGGGAACACAGATACGCAGTATTTT.